Below, 12 T cell receptor beta chains from the same sample are listed, as sequenced in a study of T cell responses to AZD1222 COVID-19 vaccine. The data were produced by immunoSEQ multiplex PCR, yet TCRdb's version contains in-frame clones alone and is incomplete. The data contain some 150,000 clones, 88% of them seen just once; the ten biggest clones take up roughly 6.9%. The sequencing used peripheral blood, collected after recovery from COVID-19. All receptors derive from an adult who had recovered from COVID-19.

This rearrangement joins TRBV7-2 to TRBJ1-2; D not certain. V dropped 1 base and J dropped 5 bases, with 14 bases sitting between them. The CDR3 runs to 15 residues. The germline V gene has CDR1 SGHTA and CDR2 FQGNSA. CDR3 bases: TGTGCCAGCAGCTTAGTTTGGGCAGCCACATATGGCTACACCTTC. Protein sequence: CASSLVWAATYGYTF.

In this sample, this clone turned up once. CDR3 DNA sequence: TGTGCCAGTAGGTCTGGGGTAGGCCCCGACTATGGCTACACCTTC. Translating gives CASRSGVGPDYGYTF. This sequence joins TRBV19 and TRBJ1-2; the D is unclear. Germline V gene sequence: CDR1 LNHDA, CDR2 SQIVND (reference sequence). The length of the CDR3 is 15 residues. Trimming left V 6 bases short and J 3 bases short, with 17 bases between.

The J gene is TRBJ2-7, the V gene TRBV5-6; D unclear. V was pared by 5 bases and J by 1 base, with 10 bases between. The CDR3 runs 13 residues. Germline V gene lookup returns CDR1 SGHDT and CDR2 YYEEEE. The CDR3 here is CASSNGRSYEQYF. The CDR3 coding sequence is TGTGCCAGCAGTAACGGGCGGTCCTACGAGCAGTACTTC.

In this sample, this clone turned up once. V and J are TRBV10-3 and TRBJ2-3; 7 nucleotides agree with TRBD2. The CDR3 extends over 15 amino acids. V shed 2 bases, J shed 1 base, and the junction held 3 bases outside the gene matches. Germline loops: CDR1 ENHRY, CDR2 SYGVKD. The DNA for the CDR3 is TGTGCCATCAGTGAGGGACTAGTCGGCACAGATACGCAGTATTTT. Translation: CAISEGLVGTDTQYF.

The chain uses TRBV5-1 and TRBJ1-3, with a tentative D call TRBD1 (5 bases). The germline V and J ends were trimmed by 0 bases and 0 bases, with 10 bases remaining between them. The CDR3 runs to 16 residues. Germline CDR1 reads SGHRS; CDR2 reads YFSETQ. The DNA for the CDR3 is TGCGCCAGCAGCTTGGGGGGGTCCCTCTCTGGAAACACCATATATTTT. This sequence encodes CASSLGGSLSGNTIYF.

J is TRBJ2-7 and V is TRBV15; 8 positions match TRBD1. Germline CDR1 and CDR2: LNHNV and YYDKDF (reference sequence). This CDR3 has 17 residues. After removal of 1 base from V and 1 base from J, the junction contained 9 bases not matched to a gene. The CDR3 region has the DNA TGTGCCACCAGCAGAGGTCAGGGCACAGGGGGATCCTACGAGCAGTACTTC. Its protein product is CATSRGQGTGGSYEQYF.

The V gene is TRBV9, the J gene TRBJ2-7, with TRBD2 identical over 9 bases. The V segment lost 0 bases and the J segment 7 bases; nucleotides outside the gene matches: 8. There are 15 residues in the CDR3. Per the germline V gene, CDR1 is SGDLS and CDR2 is YYNGEE. The CDR3, as DNA: TGTGCCAGCAGCGTAGATATAGCGGGAGAGCGTGAGCAGTACTTC. Its protein product is CASSVDIAGEREQYF.

The J gene is TRBJ2-7, the V gene TRBV24-1; no definite D call. V lost 5 bases, J lost 3 bases, and 1 base lay in between. The germline CDR1 and CDR2 sequences are KGHDR and SFDVKD. The CDR3 has 10 amino acids. The CDR3 loop reads CATSGYEQYF. The CDR3 DNA reads as TGTGCCACCAGTGGCTACGAGCAGTACTTC.

The CDR3 loop reads CASSALAEETQYF. In DNA, the CDR3 is TGTGCCAGCAGCGCCCTAGCGGAAGAGACCCAGTACTTC. The chain employs TRBV3-1 (or the pseudogene TRBV3-2) and TRBJ2-5; 7 nucleotides agree with TRBD2. V lost 5 bases to trimming and J lost 3 bases; unmatched junction nucleotides: 3. This CDR3 is 13 amino acids long. CDR1 is LGHDT, CDR2 YNNKEL, per germline (reference sequence).

The chain couples TRBV19 to TRBJ2-3, with a weak D call TRBD1 (6 bases). The V end was cut by 2 bases, the J end by 5 bases, with 17 bases between. The CDR3 runs 16 residues. The V gene's germline CDR1 is LNHDA and CDR2 SQIVND (reference sequence). The DNA for the CDR3 is TGTGCCAGTAGTATAAACAGGGCAGCGAGGGGAGATACGCAGTATTTT. This codes for CASSINRAARGDTQYF.

The chain links TRBV7-9 to TRBJ1-4; D ambiguous. Trimming pared 0 bases from V and 4 bases from J, leaving 3 bases between. The CDR3 is made up of 13 amino acids. Germline assignment: CDR1 SEHNR and CDR2 FQNEAQ (reference sequence). The CDR3: CASSLAGNEKLFF. The CDR3 bases are TGTGCCAGCAGCTTAGCCGGTAATGAAAAACTGTTTTTT. The full variable domain, in which reference TRBV7-9 and TRBJ1-4 provide the parts outside the CDR3, is DTGVSQNPRHKITKRGQNVTFRCDPISEHNRLYWYRQTLGQGPEFLTYFQNEAQLEKSRLLSDRFSAERPKGSFSTLEIQRTEQGDSAMYLCASSLAGNEKLFFGSGTQLSVL.

V is TRBV7-9 and J is TRBJ1-5, with 7 nucleotides matching TRBD1. This CDR3 contains 15 residues. With 1 base clipped from V and 6 bases from J, the junction kept 6 bases outside the gene matches. Germline V lookup: CDR1 SEHNR, CDR2 FQNEAQ (reference sequence). The CDR3: CASSLGRDRFQPQHF. CDR3 DNA: TGTGCCAGCAGCTTAGGCCGGGACAGATTTCAGCCCCAGCATTTT.